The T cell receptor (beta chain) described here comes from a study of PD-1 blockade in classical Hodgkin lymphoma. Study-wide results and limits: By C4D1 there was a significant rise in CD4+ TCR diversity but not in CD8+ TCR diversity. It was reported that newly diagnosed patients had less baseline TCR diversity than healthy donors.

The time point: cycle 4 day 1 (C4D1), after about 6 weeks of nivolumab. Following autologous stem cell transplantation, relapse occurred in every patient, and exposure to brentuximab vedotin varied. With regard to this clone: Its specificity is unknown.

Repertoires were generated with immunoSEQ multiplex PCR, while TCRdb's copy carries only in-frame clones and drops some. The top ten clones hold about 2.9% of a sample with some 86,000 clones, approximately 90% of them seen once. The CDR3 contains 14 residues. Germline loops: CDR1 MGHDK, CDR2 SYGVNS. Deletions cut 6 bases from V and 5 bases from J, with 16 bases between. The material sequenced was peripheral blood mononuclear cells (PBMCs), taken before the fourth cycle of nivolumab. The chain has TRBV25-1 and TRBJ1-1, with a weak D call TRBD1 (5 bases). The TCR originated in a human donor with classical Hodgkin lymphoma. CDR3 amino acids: CASRSGGGLTEAFF. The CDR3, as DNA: TGTGCCAGCAGGTCGGGGGGAGGGTTGACTGAAGCTTTCTTT.